This T cell receptor beta chain originates from a study of cytomegalovirus exposure and HLA in healthy donors. This clone was recorded once. Its matching antigen is unknown. Trimming removed 3 bases at V and 1 base at J, with 10 bases between. Per the germline V gene, CDR1 is SGHNT and CDR2 is YYREEE (reference sequence). The CDR3 is made up of 14 amino acids. The approximately 120-subject validation cohort, separate from the approximately 670-subject first cohort, included the donors. The study's findings and limits: A few chains tied to CMV proved CMV antigen-specific in vitro. Some public TCRs appeared in many individuals, while most sequences were rare. Published work reported that the classifier diagnosed cytomegalovirus status with high specificity and sensitivity.

Here immunoSEQ multiplex PCR was the method, and the copy in TCRdb shows in-frame clones only, minus some. Among 240,000 or so clones, around 85% were seen once, and the ten largest hold 1.2%. The sequence was collected from a woman in her twenties or thirties in good health and CMV-seropositive. Sequencing was done on a sample of PBMCs. This rearrangement joins TRBV5-4 to TRBJ2-5, with D tentatively TRBD2 (5 bases). CDR3 DNA sequence: TGTGCCAGCAGCTCGGAGGTAGTCCAAGAGACCCAGTACTTC. Translation gives CASSSEVVQETQYF. The whole variable domain, remainder taken from reference TRBV5-4 and TRBJ2-5, is ETGVTQSPTHLIKTRGQQVTLRCSSQSGHNTVSWYQQALGQGPQFIFQYYREEENGRGNFPPRFSGLQFPNYSSELNVNALELDDSALYLCASSSEVVQETQYFGPGTRLLVL.